The rows below give T cell receptor beta chains drawn from one sample of a study of human T cells and chemical hapten exposure. TCRdb called the RACE reads again in MiXCR, with one record for every CDR3 protein. The data hold tens of thousands of distinct CDR3 sequences, with 8.5% to 14% observed a single time. Specimen: whole blood, collected in connection with sensitization to the hapten diphenylcyclopropenone (DPC). The origin of the receptors is a woman between 50 and 59 years old with alopecia areata. Some clones in this sample may be carry-over from other donors' samples. The CDR3 runs from the conserved cysteine through the conserved F or W. The D gene is left open where the match is weak. A row's size may be missing; if present it is once, few, many or a size class.

.	TRBV7-9	TRBJ1-1	.	TGTGCCAGCAGCTTACGTCCGACAGTGAACACTGAAGCTTTCTTT	CASSLRPTVNTEAFF
.	TRBV5-6	TRBJ1-1	many	TGTGCCAGCAGCTTGGGAGGGGTGAACACTGAAGCTTTCTTT	CASSLGGVNTEAFF
.	TRBV7-2	TRBJ1-4	.	TGTGCCAGCACCCCCCAGAGCCGTTTGGGCGAAAAACTGTTTTTT	CASTPQSRLGEKLFF
.	TRBV3-1	TRBJ2-5	few	TGTGCCAGCAGCCAAGGGGCAGCTGAAGAGACCCAGTACTTC	CASSQGAAEETQYF
TRBD1	TRBV20-1	TRBJ2-7	many	TGCAGTGCTCCCCGGACAGGGGCCCACGAGCAGTACTTC	CSAPRTGAHEQYF
.	TRBV6-2/TRBV6-3	TRBJ2-3	.	TGTGCCAGCGGTATGTGGGGGGGGGCCACAGATACGCAGTATTTT	CASGMWGGATDTQYF
.	TRBV5-1	TRBJ2-3	many	TGCGCCAGCAGCTTGGCCGGACAAGATACGCAGTATTTT	CASSLAGQDTQYF
TRBD1	TRBV5-1	TRBJ2-3	.	TGCGCCAGCTCCTTTGGGACAGGGGTTAACACAGATACGCAGTATTTT	CASSFGTGVNTDTQYF
.	TRBV18	TRBJ2-3	many	TGTGCCAGCTCACCAGCAGTAAGAAACACAGATACGCAGTATTTT	CASSPAVRNTDTQYF
TRBD2	TRBV7-8	TRBJ2-1	few	TGTGCCAGCAGCCGACAACGTAGCGGGTCTACCTACAATGAGCAGTTCTTC	CASSRQRSGSTYNEQFF
.	TRBV28	TRBJ1-5	many	TGTGCCAGCAGTTTAGTTAATAGCAATCAGCCCCAGCATTTT	CASSLVNSNQPQHF
TRBD1	TRBV5-6	TRBJ2-1	.	TGTGCCAGCAGCTTGAAGGGACAGGAGTACAATGAGCAGTTCTTC	CASSLKGQEYNEQFF
TRBD1	TRBV20-1	TRBJ2-7	few	TGCAGTGCTAGAGTTCAGGGGGCCACCTACGAGCAGTACTTC	CSARVQGATYEQYF
.	TRBV3-1	TRBJ1-3	few	TGTGCCAGCAGCCGCCAAGTAGCGGGGTACGAAAACACCATATATTTT	CASSRQVAGYENTIYF
TRBD2	TRBV11-2	TRBJ2-5	.	TGTGCCAGCAGCCTTTTTTCCGGGACTAGCGGTAAAGAGACCCAGTACTTC	CASSLFSGTSGKETQYF
.	TRBV7-9	TRBJ2-7	few	TGTGCCAGCAGCTTAAGAGGGACGGACTACGAGCAGTACTTC	CASSLRGTDYEQYF
TRBD2	TRBV29-1	TRBJ2-3	.	TGCAGCGAGCCAGGACTAGCGGACACAGATACGCAGTATTTT	CSEPGLADTDTQYF
.	TRBV29-1	TRBJ1-2	.	TGCAGCGTTGAAGGGAACTATGGCTACACCTTC	CSVEGNYGYTF
.	TRBV20-1	TRBJ2-7	many	TGCAGTGCTAGAGACGGACTCTCCTACGAGCAGTACTTC	CSARDGLSYEQYF
TRBD1	TRBV28	TRBJ2-7	few	TGTGCCAGCACAGGGGGCCGTTTTTACTCCTACGAGCAGTACTTC	CASTGGRFYSYEQYF
TRBD2	TRBV7-9	TRBJ2-5	few	TGTGCCAGCCGGACCCCCTCGGGCGGGAGTACGGAGACCCAGTACTTC	CASRTPSGGSTETQYF
.	TRBV6-5	TRBJ1-2	many	TGTGCCAGCAGACCTACCGCCATTCCTAACTATGGCTACACCTTC	CASRPTAIPNYGYTF
.	TRBV19	TRBJ1-5	many	TGTGCCAGTAGTATCCGGACAGATAATCAGCCCCAGCATTTT	CASSIRTDNQPQHF
.	TRBV4-2	TRBJ2-1	many	TGTGCCAGCAGCCCTAGTCTCGGCCCCAATGAGCAGTTCTTC	CASSPSLGPNEQFF
TRBD2	TRBV12-3/TRBV12-4	TRBJ2-3	few	TGTGCCAGCGGGAGGGGAGCGGGGAGCACAGATACGCAGTATTTT	CASGRGAGSTDTQYF
TRBD2	TRBV18	TRBJ2-1	many	TGTGCCAGCTCAACGATACTAGCGGGGGGTTCGTACAATGAGCAGTTCTTC	CASSTILAGGSYNEQFF
.	TRBV25-1	TRBJ2-5	few	TGTGCCAGCAGTGATAGAGGCGGGCGAGAGACCCAGTACTTC	CASSDRGGRETQYF
TRBD2	TRBV28	TRBJ2-7	.	TGTGCCAGCAGGCCAGGGACTATCTCCGAGCAGTACTTC	CASRPGTISEQYF
.	TRBV9	TRBJ2-5	.	TGTGCCAGCAGCGTAGGAGGGATGTACCAAGAGACCCAGTACTTC	CASSVGGMYQETQYF
.	TRBV3-1	TRBJ2-1	.	TGTGCCAGCAGCCCCCTCGGGACCAACAATGAGCAGTTCTTC	CASSPLGTNNEQFF
TRBD2	TRBV2	TRBJ2-7	many	TGTGCCAGCAGTGGGGGCGGGGGATCCCCCCTCTACGAGCAGTACTTC	CASSGGGGSPLYEQYF
.	TRBV5-5	TRBJ2-3	.	TGTGCCAGCAGCTTGGGGGTGGAACAGTCGGGGTATTTT	CASSLGVEQSGYF
.	TRBV28	TRBJ1-4	many	TGTGCCAGCAGTTTACACAGGCAGTCAACTAATGAAAAACTGTTTTTT	CASSLHRQSTNEKLFF
.	TRBV28	TRBJ2-2	many	TGTGCCAGCAGCCTCCTGTCCCTGAACACCGGGGAGCTGTTTTTT	CASSLLSLNTGELFF
TRBD2	TRBV2	TRBJ2-3	few	TGTGCCAGCAGTGAAACTAGCGGGGGAGCCAGGACGCAGTATTTT	CASSETSGGARTQYF
.	TRBV9	TRBJ2-7	.	TGTGCCAGCAGCGTAGCGGCTAGCGCAGATTACGAGCAGTACTTC	CASSVAASADYEQYF
TRBD1	TRBV20-1	TRBJ2-2	many	TGCAGTGCTAGCGACAGGGGGCGCACCGGGGAGCTGTTTTTT	CSASDRGRTGELFF
TRBD2	TRBV7-8	TRBJ2-3	.	TGTGCCAGCAGCTTAGGGGTAGCGGGGCTCACAGATACGCACTATTTT	CASSLGVAGLTDTHYF
TRBD1	TRBV5-1	TRBJ1-2	few	TGCGCCAGCAGCCTGGACAGGCGATATGGCTACACCTTC	CASSLDRRYGYTF
TRBD1	TRBV6-5	TRBJ1-6	many	TGTGCCAGCAGTTACGGGCAGGGGGTAGGTAATTCACCCCTCCACTTT	CASSYGQGVGNSPLHF
.	TRBV15	TRBJ1-1	many	TGTGCCACCAGCCAGGGACTGACGAACACTGAAGCTTTCTTT	CATSQGLTNTEAFF
TRBD2	TRBV7-6	TRBJ2-1	many	TGTGCCAGCAGCTTAGGAGCGGGGGGTCTGGATGAGCAGTTCTTC	CASSLGAGGLDEQFF
.	TRBV25-1	TRBJ2-3	.	TGTGCCAGCAGTGAAATCACGCAGGACGCAGATACGCAGTATTTT	CASSEITQDADTQYF
.	TRBV27	TRBJ1-5	many	TGTGCCAGCAGTTTAAATAGGGAGAGCAATCAGCCCCAGCATTTT	CASSLNRESNQPQHF
.	TRBV6-5	TRBJ1-4	.	TGTGCCAGCAGATCGCTAAGAGAGGGGAGAACTAATGAAAAACTGTTTTTT	CASRSLREGRTNEKLFF
.	TRBV6-6	TRBJ1-1	.	TGTGCCAGTATCGAGGACACTGAAGCTTTCTTT	CASIEDTEAFF
.	TRBV7-9	TRBJ2-5	many	TGTGCCAGCAGCACGTACAGGGATGAAGAGACCCAGTACTTC	CASSTYRDEETQYF
.	TRBV5-1	TRBJ1-1	many	TGCGCCAGCAGCTTGGCCCAGAACATGAACACTGAAGCTTTCTTT	CASSLAQNMNTEAFF
.	TRBV18	TRBJ1-1	many	TGTGCCAGCTCACTATCAGGGGAGAACACTGAAGCTTTCTTT	CASSLSGENTEAFF
.	TRBV28	TRBJ2-5	.	TGTGCCAGCAGTTCCCCGGGGTCCTTAAAGACCCAGTACTTC	CASSSPGSLKTQYF
TRBD1	TRBV29-1	TRBJ1-3	few	TGCAGCGTCGGACAGGACACTGGAAACACCATATATTTT	CSVGQDTGNTIYF
.	TRBV4-1	TRBJ2-3	many	TGCGCCAGCAGCCAACAAGGGGGATATAGCACAGATACGCAGTATTTT	CASSQQGGYSTDTQYF
TRBD2	TRBV7-3	TRBJ2-1	.	TGTGCCAGCAGCTTGGTCCTAGCGGGGGCCAATGAGCAGTTCTTC	CASSLVLAGANEQFF
.	TRBV20-1	TRBJ2-7	few	TGCAGTGCTACGGATGGGGGGAACGAGCAGTACTTC	CSATDGGNEQYF
TRBD1	TRBV7-8	TRBJ2-6	many	TGTGCCAGCAGCCAATTCGAGGGGGCGGCTGGGGCCAACGTCCTGACTTTC	CASSQFEGAAGANVLTF
.	TRBV19	TRBJ2-7	.	TGTGCCAGTGGCAGGGGGGACTACGAGCAGTACTTC	CASGRGDYEQYF
.	TRBV7-2	TRBJ2-5	many	TGTGCCAGCAGCCCCTCTAGTAGAGGGGGGACCCAGTACTTC	CASSPSSRGGTQYF
.	TRBV20-1	TRBJ1-1	.	TGCAGTGCAGGGCGTGACACTGAAGCTTTCTTT	CSAGRDTEAFF
TRBD2	TRBV29-1	TRBJ2-2	few	TGCAGCGCACTAGGACTAGCGGGGGCCGGGGAGCTGTTTTTT	CSALGLAGAGELFF